This T cell receptor beta chain was sequenced for a study of cytomegalovirus exposure and HLA in healthy donors. The trim removed 5 bases at V and 5 bases at J, leaving 4 bases unmatched. The CDR3 runs to 13 residues. Germline CDR1 is SEHNR and CDR2 is FQNEAQ (reference sequence). PCR involved 60 Vbeta and 13 Jbeta primers. Under the authors' procedure: Counted up in a later analysis, unique TCR beta chains came to some 75 million, with around 10 million shared. Repertoires were generated with immunoSEQ multiplex PCR, while TCRdb's copy carries only in-frame clones and drops some. That table is the source of V, J and clone size, and D and trimming were worked out from the DNA. The sample table sets out fewer than 70,000 clones.

This clonotype was obtained from a man between 25 and 39 years old in good health and CMV-seropositive. Sequenced material: PBMCs. The V gene is TRBV7-9, the J gene TRBJ1-2; 8 nucleotides match TRBD1. As DNA, the CDR3 is TGTGCCAGCAGCCCGACAGGGGTTTATGGCTACACCTTC. Residues: CASSPTGVYGYTF.